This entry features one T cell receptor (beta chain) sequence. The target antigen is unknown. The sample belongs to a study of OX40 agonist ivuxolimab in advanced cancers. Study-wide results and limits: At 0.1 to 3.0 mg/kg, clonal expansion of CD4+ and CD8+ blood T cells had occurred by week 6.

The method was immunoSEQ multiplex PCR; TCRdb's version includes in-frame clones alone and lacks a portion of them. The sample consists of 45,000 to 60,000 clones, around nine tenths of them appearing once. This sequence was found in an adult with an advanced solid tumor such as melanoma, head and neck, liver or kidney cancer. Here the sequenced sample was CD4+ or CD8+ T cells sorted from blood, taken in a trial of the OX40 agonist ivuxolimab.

The CDR3 sequence is CASSGRDRGRSTGELFF. In nucleotides, the CDR3 is TGTGCCAGCAGCGGCCGGGACAGGGGGCGAAGCACCGGGGAGCTGTTTTTT. The rearrangement joins TRBV5-4 to TRBJ2-2; 12 bases match TRBD1. Germline V gives CDR1 SGHNT, CDR2 YYREEE (reference sequence). CDR3 length equals 17 residues. Unmatched junction bases numbered 8, after V lost 4 bases and J lost 4 bases.